The 16 T cell receptor beta chains below come from one sample, sequenced in a study of T cell changes during pregnancy in multiple sclerosis. Repertoires were generated with immunoSEQ multiplex PCR, while TCRdb's copy carries only in-frame clones and drops some. Of about 69,000 clones listed, 80% to 95% are singletons. The sequenced sample was peripheral blood, obtained in the third trimester of pregnancy. The receptors here all came from a female donor in good health, enrolled as a control in a pregnancy study.

This rearrangement joins TRBV2 to TRBJ2-3, with 8 nucleotides matching TRBD2. Germline V gene data show CDR1 as SNHLY and CDR2 as FYNNEI. V was pared by 7 bases and J by 4 bases, with 13 bases of the junction left unmatched. This CDR3 region has 16 residues. The DNA of the CDR3 is TGTGCCAGCAATGGAATAAGCGGGAGTGGGTCAGATACGCAGTATTTT. Protein sequence: CASNGISGSGSDTQYF.

V is TRBV5-4 and J is TRBJ1-1; TRBD1 is a possible D gene (6 bases). This CDR3 is built from 13 residues. Germline V CDR1 and CDR2: SGHNT, YYREEE (reference sequence). V was cut by 4 bases and J by 11 bases, with 18 bases left in between. The CDR3 bases are TGTGCCAGCAGCCGGGACAACAACTTTGGGGCTTTCTTT. This encodes CASSRDNNFGAFF.

The chain is built from TRBV28 and TRBJ1-2; D is unresolved. Trimming stripped 5 bases from V and 4 bases from J, with 8 bases between. This CDR3 spans 12 amino acids. Germline V gene sequence: CDR1 MDHEN, CDR2 SYDVKM. Here the CDR3 reads CASSPRAYGYTF. The CDR3 DNA follows: TGTGCCAGCAGTCCGCGGGCCTATGGCTACACCTTC.

J is TRBJ1-5 and V is TRBV19; 9 nucleotides align to TRBD1. There are 15 residues in the CDR3. The ends lost 8 bases at V and 3 bases at J; junction bases unmatched: 8. CDR1 LNHDA and CDR2 SQIVND come from the germline V gene (reference sequence). This CDR3 is CASGGQGSYNQPQHF. The DNA of the CDR3 is TGTGCCAGTGGAGGACAGGGGAGTTACAATCAGCCCCAGCATTTT.

The V gene is TRBV5-1, the J gene TRBJ2-3; tentatively, D is TRBD1 (6 bases). V was trimmed by 1 base and J by 3 bases, leaving 9 bases between them. Germline-derived CDR1 and CDR2 are SGHRS and YFSETQ. The CDR3 runs to 14 residues. DNA for the CDR3: TGCGCCAGCAGCTTGACCCAGGGGACAGATACGCAGTATTTT. Amino acids: CASSLTQGTDTQYF.

The genes are TRBV4-3 and TRBJ2-1; the match to TRBD1 covers 9 bases. The V gene end was trimmed by 5 bases and the J gene end by 9 bases; junction bases not matched to a gene: 11. Germline CDR1 reads LGHNA; CDR2 reads YSLEER. The CDR3 is 15 residues long. The CDR3, as DNA: TGCGCCAGCAGCGCACAGGGGGCGTTCGGACGTGAGCAGTTCTTC. Translation gives CASSAQGAFGREQFF.

The chain carries TRBV29-1 and TRBJ1-2; D is perhaps TRBD1 (5 bases). The CDR3 consists of 16 residues. Germline V gene data show CDR1 as SQVTM and CDR2 as ANQGSEA. V lost 2 bases and J 6 bases, leaving 22 bases between the germline ends. For the CDR3, the DNA is TGCAGCGTTGAATTAATTCGTCGGACACAAGCCCATGGCTACACCTTC. Amino acids: CSVELIRRTQAHGYTF.

V usage is TRBV11-3 and J usage is TRBJ2-7; D might be TRBD2 (5 bases). This CDR3 has 14 residues. Germline V gene lookup returns CDR1 SGHNT and CDR2 YENEEA. Trimming cost V 1 base and J 6 bases, with 13 bases left between them. The CDR3 region has the DNA TGTGCCAGCAGCTTAGGGGGAGCAACTGGCGAGCAGTACTTC. It specifies CASSLGGATGEQYF.

This clone has just one count. This chain links TRBV28 with TRBJ1-1; 8 bases are shared with TRBD1. The CDR3 extends over 15 amino acids. V lost 7 bases and J lost 1; bases outside the gene matches: 8. Germline V gene data show CDR1 as MDHEN and CDR2 as SYDVKM. CDR3: CASTETTGANTEAFF. CDR3 bases: TGTGCCAGCACCGAAACGACAGGGGCGAACACTGAAGCTTTCTTT. Full variable domain (remainder filled in from reference TRBV28 and TRBJ1-1): DVKVTQSSRYLVKRTGEKVFLECVQDMDHENMFWYRQDPGLGLRLIYFSYDVKMKEKGDIPEGYSVSREKKERFSLILESASTNQTSMYLCASTETTGANTEAFFGQGTRLTVV.

This chain connects TRBV10-2 to TRBJ2-5; a weak D match, TRBD1 (6 bases). In germline, CDR1 is WSHSY, CDR2 SAAADI. Trimming stripped 1 base from V and 5 bases from J, with 11 bases between. This CDR3 region has 14 residues. The DNA of the CDR3 is TGCGCCAGCAGTGAGTTGGGGGCGCGGGAGACCCAGTACTTC. Translation: CASSELGARETQYF.

The rearrangement links TRBV18 to TRBJ1-5, with D tentatively TRBD1 (6 bases). The CDR3 loop spans 14 amino acids. V gave up 5 bases and J gave up 6 bases, with 14 bases separating them. Germline CDR1 is KGHSH and CDR2 is LQKENI. Here the CDR3 DNA reads TGTGCCAGCTCATGGGACACGGTAGGTCAGCCCCAGCATTTT. The encoded protein is CASSWDTVGQPQHF. The complete variable domain, with remaining parts taken from reference TRBV18 and TRBJ1-5, reads NAGVMQNPRHLVRRRGQEARLRCSPMKGHSHVYWYRQLPEEGLKFMVYLQKENIIDESGMPKERFSAEFPKEGPSILRIQQVVRGDSAAYFCASSWDTVGQPQHFGDGTRLSIL.

The gene calls are TRBV7-2 and TRBJ2-1, with D tentatively TRBD2 (7 bases). Trimming took off 2 bases at V and 7 bases at J, with 15 bases between the two ends. Germline CDR1 and CDR2: SGHTA and FQGNSA. The CDR3 sequence is 15 residues long. CDR3 nucleotides: TGTGCCAGCAGCTTAATGGGGGGGCGGGGGAATGAGCAGTTCTTC. Residues: CASSLMGGRGNEQFF.

The chain recombines TRBV2 with TRBJ2-7; 7 bases are shared with TRBD1. The V gene's germline CDR1 is SNHLY and CDR2 FYNNEI. The length of the CDR3 is 13 residues. J was trimmed by 2 bases and V by 7 bases; bases with no gene match: 5. The CDR3 DNA reads as TGTGCCAGCACTGCCGACAGGGCCTACGAGCAGTACTTC. This translates into CASTADRAYEQYF.

The chain links TRBV5-1 to TRBJ2-3, with D hard to call. V was pared by 4 bases and J by 0 bases, with 21 bases between. Germline V gives CDR1 SGHRS, CDR2 YFSETQ. This CDR3 is built from 18 residues. CDR3 residues: CASSITLTSYPSTDTQYF. In DNA, the CDR3 is TGCGCCAGCAGCATAACACTAACTTCTTACCCTAGCACAGATACGCAGTATTTT.

The DNA for the CDR3 is TGTGCCAGCAGTGAGCCCCCCGGCGGGACGTTGAACACTGAAGCTTTCTTT. This sequence encodes CASSEPPGGTLNTEAFF. This chain links TRBV6-1 with TRBJ1-1; TRBD1 is a possible D gene (5 bases). This CDR3 spans 17 amino acids. The germline V gene encodes CDR1 MNHNS and CDR2 SASEGT. Trimming stripped 3 bases from V and 0 bases from J, with 17 bases between.

This chain connects TRBV28 to TRBJ1-5, with D unclear. This CDR3 is built from 13 residues. V lost 6 bases, J lost 13 bases, and 19 bases lay in between. Germline-derived CDR1 and CDR2 are MDHEN and SYDVKM. The CDR3 region is CASSPDSFAAQHF. The CDR3 DNA reads TGTGCCAGCAGCCCTGATTCTTTCGCGGCTCAGCATTTT.